The text below deals with one TCR beta chain. V lost 6 bases, J lost 1 base, and 5 bases lay in between. The CDR3 sequence is 12 residues long. Per the germline V gene, CDR1 is MDHEN and CDR2 is SYDVKM. The assay was immunoSEQ multiplex PCR, and TCRdb's table has in-frame clones only and misses some. The table has around 250,000 clones, about four fifths seen once. These data originate in a study of blood T cell repertoires in COVID-19. The chain joins TRBV28 to TRBJ2-3, with D maybe TRBD2 (5 bases). Sequenced input: peripheral blood. The source of this sequence is a man older than 75 with acute or convalescent COVID-19. CDR3 region: CASSGGTDTQYF. The CDR3 DNA follows: TGTGCCAGCAGCGGGGGCACAGATACGCAGTATTTT.